This passage covers 20 T cell receptor beta chains from one sample sequenced in a study of blood T cell repertoires in COVID-19. Generated by immunoSEQ multiplex PCR, the TCRdb table keeps only in-frame clones and is missing some. Seen here are approximately 85,000 clones, roughly 88% observed once, and the top ten hold about 30%. Sequenced sample: peripheral blood. These receptor sequences come from a middle-aged man with active or convalescent COVID-19.

The sample holds one count of this clone. This chain joins TRBV18 and TRBJ1-1; tentatively, D is TRBD1 (6 bases). CDR1 is KGHSH and CDR2 is LQKENI in the germline V gene. The CDR3 is 16 amino acids. Trimming took off 0 bases at V and 5 bases at J, with 16 bases between the two ends. The CDR3 sequence is CASSPPSPRGYTEAFF. CDR3 nucleotide sequence: TGTGCCAGCTCACCACCGTCTCCCAGGGGATATACTGAAGCTTTCTTT.

The gene calls are TRBV5-6 and TRBJ2-7, with 7 bases that match TRBD1. V lost 2 bases and J lost 5; bases outside the gene matches: 4. This CDR3 comprises 13 residues. Germline V gene lookup returns CDR1 SGHDT and CDR2 YYEEEE. Written as DNA, the CDR3 is TGTGCCAGCAGCTTTCTAGGGGGCCACGAGCAGTACTTC. Translating gives CASSFLGGHEQYF.

The chain recombines TRBV10-2 with TRBJ1-4; D unresolved. Germline V gene sequence: CDR1 WSHSY, CDR2 SAAADI. The CDR3 totals 13 residues. The ends were cut back, 10 bases at V and 0 bases at J, with 9 bases in the middle. In DNA form, the CDR3 reads TGCGCCACCCGACAAACAACTAATGAAAAACTGTTTTTT. It is translated as CATRQTTNEKLFF.

This chain joins TRBV19 and TRBJ2-5, with 8 bases fitting TRBD2. With 9 bases clipped from V and 3 bases from J, the junction kept 6 bases outside the gene matches. CDR1 is LNHDA and CDR2 is SQIVND in the germline V gene (reference sequence). The length of the CDR3 is 13 residues. CDR3 protein: CASSSGLEETQYF. The CDR3 DNA reads TGTGCCAGCTCTAGCGGGCTGGAAGAGACCCAGTACTTC. The full variable domain, its missing parts supplied by reference TRBV19 and TRBJ2-5, is DGGITQSPKYLFRKEGQNVTLSCEQNLNHDAMYWYRQDPGQGLRLIYYSQIVNDFQKGDIAEGYSVSREKKESFPLTVTSAQKNPTAFYLCASSSGLEETQYFGPGTRLLVL.

V gene TRBV5-1 combines with J gene TRBJ2-1, with a tentative D call TRBD2 (5 bases). The CDR3 is 14 residues long. The ends were cut back, 4 bases at V and 2 bases at J, with 10 bases in the middle. Germline V gene data show CDR1 as SGHRS and CDR2 as YFSETQ. In DNA, the CDR3 is TGCGCCAGCAGCAGTCCGGGGACCTACAATGAGCAGTTCTTC. Protein: CASSSPGTYNEQFF.

The chain links TRBV5-1 to TRBJ1-3, with D maybe TRBD1 (5 bases). The CDR3 contains 16 residues. The V gene lost 0 bases and the J gene lost 7 bases, with 17 bases spanning the gap. The germline V gene encodes CDR1 SGHRS and CDR2 YFSETQ. Here the CDR3 DNA reads TGCGCCAGCAGCTTGGGACAGTTAGACGTGGGTAACACCATATATTTT. This translates into CASSLGQLDVGNTIYF. The complete variable domain, with remaining parts taken from reference TRBV5-1 and TRBJ1-3, reads KAGVTQTPRYLIKTRGQQVTLSCSPISGHRSVSWYQQTPGQGLQFLFEYFSETQRNKGNFPGRFSGRQFSNSRSEMNVSTLELGDSALYLCASSLGQLDVGNTIYFGEGSWLTVV.

The V gene is TRBV7-8, the J gene TRBJ2-1; 11 bases map to TRBD1. V dropped 7 bases and J dropped 5; count of bases not matched to a gene: 7. CDR3 length: 15 amino acids. Germline V gene sequence: CDR1 SGHVS, CDR2 FQNEAQ. CDR3 loop: CASIKGQGVNNEQFF. The CDR3 bases are TGTGCCAGCATCAAGGGACAGGGGGTCAACAATGAGCAGTTCTTC.

The rearrangement uses TRBV3-1 (or the pseudogene TRBV3-2) and TRBJ1-1, with unresolved D. The CDR3 contains 16 residues. The V end lost 0 bases, the J end lost 1 base, and 12 bases lay between the germline ends. Germline lookup yields CDR1 LGHDT and CDR2 YNNKEL (reference sequence). CDR3 sequence (DNA): TGTGCCAGCAGCCAAGATATTCAGTTTCAGAACACTGAAGCTTTCTTT. Its translation: CASSQDIQFQNTEAFF.

The chain recombines TRBV18 with TRBJ1-2; weak D call: TRBD1 (5 bases). CDR1 and CDR2 from the germline V gene are KGHSH and LQKENI. This CDR3 contains 15 residues. V was shortened by 3 bases and J by 5 bases, with 16 bases between the two germline ends. This CDR3 is CASSPDGQVVYGYTF. The CDR3 nucleotides read TGTGCCAGCTCACCGGATGGACAAGTGGTTTATGGCTACACCTTC.

This clone is a singleton in its sample. The gene calls are TRBV18 and TRBJ2-7; 7 positions agree with TRBD1. The CDR3 is made up of 16 amino acids. J was trimmed by 0 bases and V by 4 bases; bases with no gene match: 9. Germline CDR1 KGHSH, CDR2 LQKENI. CDR3 coding DNA: TGTGCCAGCTCACGCGGTTTAAGGGACAGCTCCTACGAGCAGTACTTC. It translates to CASSRGLRDSSYEQYF.

The chain links TRBV24-1 to TRBJ1-2; D uncertain. The germline gives CDR1 KGHDR, CDR2 SFDVKD. V dropped 0 bases and J dropped 7 bases, with 8 bases sitting between them. The CDR3 is 13 amino acids. The CDR3 loop reads CATSDLYGSGYTF. CDR3 bases: TGTGCCACCAGTGATTTGTACGGGAGTGGCTACACCTTC.

This sequence joins TRBV30 and TRBJ2-5; weak D call: TRBD2 (6 bases). The germline gives CDR1 GTSNPN, CDR2 SVGIG (reference sequence). Trimming removed 0 bases from V and 4 bases from J, with 12 bases in between. The CDR3 length is 14 residues. CDR3 in amino acids: CAWSVGGYGETQYF. CDR3 DNA: TGTGCCTGGAGTGTTGGGGGGTATGGAGAGACCCAGTACTTC.

This clone appeared once. The chain couples TRBV7-9 to TRBJ1-2; D is possibly TRBD1 (6 bases). Trimming shortened V by 4 bases and J by 8 bases, and 14 bases separated the two germline ends. The CDR3 covers 13 residues. Germline V gene lookup returns CDR1 SEHNR and CDR2 FQNEAQ (reference sequence). The CDR3 DNA reads as TGTGCCAGCAGCTCCAGCGGGGGGCAGGGCTACACCTTC. This codes for CASSSSGGQGYTF.

This chain joins TRBV19 and TRBJ1-2, with TRBD1 identical over 7 bases. With 5 bases clipped from V and 7 bases from J, the junction kept 10 bases outside the gene matches. CDR1 LNHDA and CDR2 SQIVND come from the germline V gene (reference sequence). This CDR3 region has 14 residues. Written as DNA, the CDR3 is TGTGCCAGTAGTTCCACGAGACAGGGTCGTGGCTACACCTTC. Residues: CASSSTRQGRGYTF. Full variable domain (rest looked up from reference TRBV19 and TRBJ1-2): DGGITQSPKYLFRKEGQNVTLSCEQNLNHDAMYWYRQDPGQGLRLIYYSQIVNDFQKGDIAEGYSVSREKKESFPLTVTSAQKNPTAFYLCASSSTRQGRGYTFGSGTRLTVV.

The CDR3 DNA follows: TGTGCCAGTAGTACCCACCGGGACAGAGATTCACCCCTCCACTTT. It codes for CASSTHRDRDSPLHF. This chain connects TRBV19 to TRBJ1-6, with 7 nucleotides matching TRBD1. This CDR3 is 15 amino acids long. Germline CDR1 reads LNHDA; CDR2 reads SQIVND (reference sequence). The V segment lost 4 bases and the J segment 8 bases; nucleotides outside the gene matches: 8. The full variable domain, completed using reference TRBV19 and TRBJ1-6, is DGGITQSPKYLFRKEGQNVTLSCEQNLNHDAMYWYRQDPGQGLRLIYYSQIVNDFQKGDIAEGYSVSREKKESFPLTVTSAQKNPTAFYLCASSTHRDRDSPLHFGNGTRLTVT.

The chain carries TRBV11-3 and TRBJ2-1, with 8 bases that match TRBD1. This CDR3 region has 15 residues. Per germline, CDR1 SGHNT and CDR2 YENEEA. The ends lost 1 base at V and 8 bases at J; junction bases unmatched: 7. CDR3 residues: CASSLGQGKYYEQFF. CDR3 in DNA: TGTGCCAGCAGCTTAGGACAGGGGAAGTACTATGAGCAGTTCTTC. Complete variable domain (other parts from reference TRBV11-3 and TRBJ2-1): EAGVVQSPRYKIIEKKQPVAFWCNPISGHNTLYWYLQNLGQGPELLIRYENEEAVDDSQLPKDRFSAERLKGVDSTLKIQPAELGDSAVYLCASSLGQGKYYEQFFGPGTRLTVL.

In DNA form, the CDR3 reads TGCGCCAGCAGCCCTGGACAGCGCCAGGAGACCCAGTACTTC. It encodes CASSPGQRQETQYF. The V call is TRBV5-1, the J call TRBJ2-5, with D tentatively TRBD1 (6 bases). Between the trimmed V and J ends, which lost 4 bases and 5 bases, there was a span of 15 bases. The CDR3 runs to 14 residues. Per germline, CDR1 SGHRS and CDR2 YFSETQ.

V and J are TRBV6-6 and TRBJ2-3; no firm D call. Trimming shortened V by 0 bases and J by 0 bases, and 10 bases separated the two germline ends. Germline V CDR1 and CDR2: MNHNY, SVGAGI (reference sequence). The CDR3 length is 16 residues. The CDR3 spells CASSYSSRRSTDTQYF. The CDR3 DNA is TGTGCCAGCAGTTACTCGAGCCGGAGAAGCACAGATACGCAGTATTTT.

The gene calls are TRBV5-5 and TRBJ1-4; D ambiguous. Trimming stripped 0 bases from V and 1 base from J, with 4 bases between. CDR3 length equals 14 residues. Looked up from germline, CDR1 is SGHKS and CDR2 is YYEKEE (reference sequence). The CDR3 DNA follows: TGTGCCAGCAGCTTGGACAGAACTAATGAAAAACTGTTTTTT. Encoded protein: CASSLDRTNEKLFF.

J is TRBJ2-5 and V is TRBV30, with D possibly TRBD1 on 5 matching bases. From germline, CDR1 is GTSNPN and CDR2 SVGIG (reference sequence). V lost 0 bases and J 11 bases, leaving 16 bases between the germline ends. This CDR3 contains 13 residues. CDR3 nucleotide sequence: TGTGCCTGGAGTGTACGCGGAGACAGTCCACAGTACTTC. It codes for CAWSVRGDSPQYF. Full variable domain (rest looked up from reference TRBV30 and TRBJ2-5): SQTIHQWPATLVQPVGSPLSLECTVEGTSNPNLYWYRQAAGRGLQLLFYSVGIGQISSEVPQNLSASRPQDRQFILSSKKLLLSDSGFYLCAWSVRGDSPQYFGPGTRLLVL.